These 17 T cell receptor beta chains originate from one sample sequenced in a study of blood T cells in healthy people across ages. With a J-beta primer mix and a sample-barcoded 5' primer, a second PCR ran about 6 to 11 cycles. TCRdb re-called the 5' RACE reads with MiXCR, one entry per CDR3 protein. The sample shows about 1,400,000 distinct CDR3 sequences, 40% to 50% of them seen only once. What was sequenced was blood. Receptor source: a woman in her late teens or twenties in good health.

The V gene is TRBV12-3 or TRBV12-4, the J gene TRBJ2-4; the D gene is possibly TRBD1 (6 bases). CDR3 length: 13 amino acids. Trimming left V 2 bases short and J 13 bases short, with 15 bases between. The CDR3 loop is CASSLQGKGEQYF. As DNA, the CDR3 is TGTGCCAGCAGTTTACAGGGGAAAGGGGAGCAGTACTTC.

The CDR3 DNA sequence: TGCGCCAGCAGCGACCAACAGTGGGTCACAGATACGCAGTATTTT. Translated, it gives CASSDQQWVTDTQYF. The rearrangement uses TRBV5-1 and TRBJ2-3, with D uncertain. The CDR3 has 15 residues. CDR1 is SGHRS and CDR2 is YFSETQ in the germline V gene. The V gene lost 4 bases and the J gene lost 2 bases, with 14 bases spanning the gap.

The V and J genes are TRBV2 and TRBJ2-7; D tentatively reads TRBD1 or TRBD2 (6 bases each). V was pared by 0 bases and J by 0 bases, with 15 bases between. There are 17 residues in the CDR3. Per germline, CDR1 SNHLY and CDR2 FYNNEI. The CDR3 spells CASSEATGDISSYEQYF. Here the CDR3 DNA reads TGTGCCAGCAGTGAAGCCACGGGGGACATATCCTCCTACGAGCAGTACTTC.

The chain is built from TRBV3-1 and TRBJ1-6; no clear D gene. CDR3 length: 12 amino acids. Trimming removed 2 bases from V and 10 bases from J, with 6 bases in between. Looked up from germline, CDR1 is LGHDT and CDR2 is YNNKEL (reference sequence). This chain's CDR3 is CASSQNTSPLHF. The CDR3 region has the DNA TGTGCCAGCAGCCAAAATACATCACCCCTCCACTTT.

This rearrangement joins TRBV20-1 to TRBJ2-3; 10 positions match TRBD2. The germline gives CDR1 DFQATT, CDR2 SNEGSKA (reference sequence). J was trimmed by 6 bases and V by 6 bases; bases with no gene match: 12. The CDR3 extends over 15 amino acids. CDR3 residues: CSAKATSGPTDTQYF. CDR3 in DNA: TGCAGTGCCAAAGCGACTAGCGGGCCAACTGATACGCAGTATTTT.

This clonotype was observed a few times. The V and J genes are TRBV6-5 and TRBJ2-3, with D possibly matching TRBD1 (5 bases). V was trimmed by 2 bases and J by 0 bases, leaving 12 bases between them. CDR3 length: 16 residues. Looked up from germline, CDR1 is MNHEY and CDR2 is SVGAGI. DNA of the CDR3: TGTGCCAGCAGTTACAGGGGCAAACCTAGCACAGATACGCAGTATTTT. This gives the protein CASSYRGKPSTDTQYF.

This clonotype was counted once. The chain recombines TRBV20-1 with TRBJ2-2, with 8 bases fitting TRBD2. Per germline, CDR1 DFQATT and CDR2 SNEGSKA (reference sequence). The CDR3 sequence is 15 residues long. V lost 1 base and J lost 5; bases outside the gene matches: 6. This CDR3 reads CSARGGPSGTGELFF. The CDR3 nucleotides are TGCAGTGCTAGAGGGGGTCCTAGCGGGACCGGGGAGCTGTTTTTT.

The chain is built from TRBV12-3 or TRBV12-4 and TRBJ2-5; D is perhaps TRBD2 (6 bases). This CDR3 is 14 amino acids long. The germline V and J ends were trimmed by 4 bases and 5 bases, with 14 bases remaining between them. CDR3 sequence (DNA): TGTGCCAGCAGTTCGGGGCTAGCGCTGGAGACCCAGTACTTC. This codes for CASSSGLALETQYF.

A few counts support this clonotype. The chain employs TRBV5-1 and TRBJ2-5; no firm D call. There are 12 residues in the CDR3. Per germline, CDR1 SGHRS and CDR2 YFSETQ. Trimming cost V 4 bases and J 5 bases, with 9 bases left between them. In DNA form, the CDR3 reads TGCGCCAGCAGCCCTCGGGTGGAGACCCAGTACTTC. This sequence encodes CASSPRVETQYF. The full variable domain, in which reference TRBV5-1 and TRBJ2-5 provide the parts outside the CDR3, is KAGVTQTPRYLIKTRGQQVTLSCSPISGHRSVSWYQQTPGQGLQFLFEYFSETQRNKGNFPGRFSGRQFSNSRSEMNVSTLELGDSALYLCASSPRVETQYFGPGTRLLVL.

This chain links TRBV29-1 with TRBJ1-2; 7 positions match TRBD1. The junction had 9 bases not matched to a gene; V was cut back by 7 bases and J by 1 base. There are 14 residues in the CDR3. Germline CDR1 is SQVTM and CDR2 is ANQGSEA. The DNA of the CDR3 is TGCAGCGCAACAGGGACAGCCCATAACTATGGCTACACCTTC. Translated, it gives CSATGTAHNYGYTF.

The chain links TRBV28 to TRBJ1-1; 8 positions match TRBD1. The CDR3 is 13 residues long. Trimming removed 6 bases from V and 7 bases from J; junction bases left unmatched: 7. CDR1 MDHEN and CDR2 SYDVKM come from the germline V gene. The CDR3 bases are TGTGCCAGCAGCCCACAGGGGGGGAGTGAAGCTTTCTTT. Its protein is CASSPQGGSEAFF.

This clonotype was observed a few times. J is TRBJ2-5 and V is TRBV28; the match to TRBD2 covers 10 bases. This CDR3 has 15 amino acids. V lost 5 bases and J lost 0; bases outside the gene matches: 3. Germline loops: CDR1 MDHEN, CDR2 SYDVKM. Here the CDR3 DNA reads TGTGCCAGCAGTGCGGGACTAGCGCACCAAGAGACCCAGTACTTC. This gives the protein CASSAGLAHQETQYF.

The chain employs TRBV14 and TRBJ2-5; D gene unclear. Trimming shortened V by 4 bases and J by 2 bases, and 17 bases separated the two germline ends. Germline lookup yields CDR1 SGHDN and CDR2 FVKESK. This CDR3 region has 16 residues. The CDR3 protein is CASSLGIGSDQETQYF. The CDR3 DNA reads TGTGCCAGCAGCCTAGGGATAGGAAGCGATCAAGAGACCCAGTACTTC. Filled out from reference TRBV14 and TRBJ2-5, the complete variable domain reads EAGVTQFPSHSVIEKGQTVTLRCDPISGHDNLYWYRRVMGKEIKFLLHFVKESKQDESGMPNNRFLAERTGGTYSTLKVQPAELEDSGVYFCASSLGIGSDQETQYFGPGTRLLVL.

To note about this clonotype: With a much larger clone just one base away, this may be a read error. The chain joins TRBV7-2 to TRBJ1-4; D not resolved. CDR3 length equals 13 residues. Germline assignment: CDR1 SGHTA and CDR2 FQGNSA. Trimming cost V 3 bases and J 4 bases, with 6 bases left between them. CDR3 nucleotides: TGTGCCAGCAGCTTGAGGGTTAATGAAAAACTGTTTTTT. Its protein is CASSLRVNEKLFF.

The chain has TRBV6-5 and TRBJ2-4; 12 bases align to TRBD2. The CDR3 length is 15 residues. CDR1 MNHEY and CDR2 SVGAGI come from the germline V gene. The ends lost 6 bases at V and 4 bases at J; junction bases unmatched: 4. CDR3 sequence: CASSRLAGGKNIQYF. The CDR3 coding sequence is TGTGCCAGCAGCCGTCTAGCGGGGGGGAAAAACATTCAGTACTTC.

This chain links TRBV5-5 with TRBJ2-5; D may match TRBD1 or TRBD2 (5 bases each). The J call may be in error: the DNA end matches TRBJ2-7 better. The CDR3 has 14 residues. Germline CDR1 is SGHKS and CDR2 is YYEKEE (reference sequence). CDR3 sequence (DNA): TGTGCCAGCAGAACAAGGGGAGATCGGGGCGAGCAGTACTTC. Its protein product is CASRTRGDRGEQYF.

This clonotype appeared a few times. J is TRBJ2-7 and V is TRBV27; D may match TRBD1 or TRBD2 (5 bases each). The CDR3 is 16 amino acids. V was shortened by 2 bases and J by 4 bases, with 18 bases between the two germline ends. Germline V gives CDR1 MNHEY, CDR2 SMNVEV (reference sequence). CDR3 DNA: TGTGCCAGCAGTTTACGGGGCCGGGACGGCACTTACGAGCAGTACTTC. This encodes CASSLRGRDGTYEQYF.